Shown below are 26 T cell receptor beta chains from a single sample sequenced in a study of response to subunit inactivated influenza vaccine. TCRdb re-analysed the RT-PCR reads in MiXCR, keeping a single row per CDR3 protein. This sample has about 800,000 distinct CDR3 sequences; 20% to 25% occur once, and the top ten carry roughly 10%. Material: PBMCs from blood, obtained 4 to 6 days after vaccination. Receptor source: a man aged 45-65 years who received an inactivated influenza vaccine.

The V and J genes are TRBV5-5 and TRBJ1-4; a weak D match, TRBD1 (6 bases). Per the germline V gene, CDR1 is SGHKS and CDR2 is YYEKEE (reference sequence). The CDR3 loop spans 16 amino acids. V gave up 1 base and J gave up 5 bases, with 15 bases separating them. The CDR3 coding sequence is TGTGCCAGCAGCTTGTCCCTAACAGGGAGGAATGAAAAACTGTTTTTT. It is translated as CASSLSLTGRNEKLFF.

J is TRBJ2-1 and V is TRBV2, with TRBD2 identical over 10 bases. V trimming: 1 base; J trimming: 5 bases; junction bases outside the gene matches: 5. The CDR3 has 16 residues. The germline CDR1 and CDR2 sequences are SNHLY and FYNNEI. This chain's CDR3 is CASSEETSGFHNEQFF. The CDR3, as DNA: TGTGCCAGCAGTGAAGAGACTAGCGGGTTCCACAATGAGCAGTTCTTC.

This clonotype has only a few counts. V usage is TRBV7-2 and J usage is TRBJ2-5; 10 nucleotides agree with TRBD1. The germline gives CDR1 SGHTA, CDR2 FQGNSA. The CDR3 has 15 amino acids. V was clipped by 2 bases and J by 3 bases; unmatched bases: 3. CDR3 in amino acids: CASSLKTGGEETQYF. DNA of the CDR3: TGTGCCAGCAGCTTAAAGACAGGGGGCGAAGAGACCCAGTACTTC.

Details on this clonotype: At one end, the junction sequence differs from germline, possibly due to a read error. The chain carries TRBV11-2 and TRBJ2-1; a possible D gene is TRBD2 (5 bases). CDR3 length equals 13 residues. Germline assignment: CDR1 SGHAT and CDR2 FQNNGV. The chain's CDR3 is CASSHTSAREQLF. The CDR3 DNA reads as TGTGCCAGCAGCCATACTAGTGCCCGTGAGCAGCTCTTC.

This clonotype came up a few times. The V call is TRBV15, the J call TRBJ2-1; possibly TRBD1 for D (6 bases). The CDR3 totals 14 residues. Looked up from germline, CDR1 is LNHNV and CDR2 is YYDKDF (reference sequence). Trimming shortened V by 5 bases and J by 8 bases, and 16 bases separated the two germline ends. CDR3 in amino acids: CATSPWAAGDEQFF. The CDR3 DNA is TGTGCCACCAGCCCCTGGGCTGCAGGGGATGAGCAGTTCTTC.

The gene calls are TRBV5-1 and TRBJ2-3; 13 bases line up with TRBD2. Germline loops: CDR1 SGHRS, CDR2 YFSETQ. The V gene end was trimmed by 4 bases and the J gene end by 3 bases; junction bases not matched to a gene: 5. The CDR3 contains 16 residues. CDR3 amino acids: CASSGGLAGITDTQYF. As DNA, the CDR3 is TGCGCCAGCAGCGGGGGACTAGCGGGGATTACAGATACGCAGTATTTT.

The chain has TRBV28 and TRBJ1-1; TRBD1 matches at 12 bases. The V gene end was trimmed by 6 bases and the J gene end by 6 bases; junction bases not matched to a gene: 5. CDR1 MDHEN and CDR2 SYDVKM come from the germline V gene. The CDR3 is 14 residues long. In DNA form, the CDR3 reads TGTGCCAGCAGGGGGGACAGGGGGCCGGCTGAAGCTTTCTTT. Amino acids: CASRGDRGPAEAFF.

J is TRBJ2-1 and V is TRBV11-2; unclear D gene. The CDR3 is 17 amino acids. Per the germline V gene, CDR1 is SGHAT and CDR2 is FQNNGV. V was pared by 0 bases and J by 3 bases, with 15 bases between. The CDR3 protein is CASSLEKGRPIYNEQFF. The CDR3 nucleotides read TGTGCCAGCAGCTTAGAGAAGGGCAGACCGATCTACAATGAGCAGTTCTTC.

The chain uses TRBV27 and TRBJ2-2, with 7 bases that match TRBD1. The CDR3 runs to 14 residues. The junction had 7 bases not matched to a gene; V was cut back by 6 bases and J by 6 bases. CDR1 and CDR2 from the germline V gene are MNHEY and SMNVEV (reference sequence). CDR3 DNA sequence: TGTGCCAGCAGAATCGGGACAGTGTCCGGGGAGCTGTTTTTT. Protein sequence: CASRIGTVSGELFF.

This clonotype appeared a few times. V gene TRBV20-1 combines with J gene TRBJ2-7; 8 bases line up with TRBD1. V lost 3 bases to trimming and J lost 3 bases; unmatched junction nucleotides: 13. The germline V gene encodes CDR1 DFQATT and CDR2 SNEGSKA (reference sequence). CDR3 length equals 16 residues. The CDR3 bases are TGCAGTGCTAGGACTGGACAGGGTAGATTTCACTACGAGCAGTACTTC. Protein product: CSARTGQGRFHYEQYF.

This clonotype was picked up a small number of times. A read error may account for a junction end that differs from germline. The chain has TRBV20-1 and TRBJ2-3, with D maybe TRBD2 (7 bases). The CDR3 runs 14 residues. The V gene's germline CDR1 is DFQATT and CDR2 SNEGSKA (reference sequence). CDR3: CSAREGGPTDTQYF. CDR3 DNA: TGCAGTGCAAGAGAGGGGGGGCCCACAGATACGCAGTATTTT.

The chain recombines TRBV2 with TRBJ2-1; D gene uncertain. Germline V gives CDR1 SNHLY, CDR2 FYNNEI. The CDR3 length is 14 residues. V lost 4 bases and J lost 2, with 9 bases in between. CDR3 DNA sequence: TGTGCCAGCAGTGGTCTGGATCCCTACAATGAGCAGTTCTTC. Its protein product is CASSGLDPYNEQFF.

The V call is TRBV7-2, the J call TRBJ2-7; TRBD1 aligns across 8 bases. The CDR3 is 16 amino acids. In germline, CDR1 is SGHTA, CDR2 FQGNSA. Unmatched junction bases numbered 12, after V lost 4 bases and J lost 4 bases. CDR3 DNA sequence: TGTGCCAGCAGCTACCTACGGACAGGGTGGGGTTACGAGCAGTACTTC. This sequence encodes CASSYLRTGWGYEQYF.

This clonotype was seen once. The J gene is TRBJ1-4, the V gene TRBV21-1; the table's D call TRBD1 went unverified against the DNA. TRBV21-1 is termed a pseudogene. The CDR3 totals 14 residues. In DNA form, the CDR3 reads TGTGCCAGCAGCAAAAGGGGACAGGGAGAAAAACTGTTTTTT. Translated, it gives CASSKRGQGEKLFF.

Only a few counts were recorded for this clonotype. The CDR3 sequence is CASSQAVIVGGYTEAFF. CDR3 DNA sequence: TGTGCCAGCAGCCAAGCCGTGATTGTGGGGGGCTACACTGAAGCTTTCTTT. The chain carries TRBV4-2 and TRBJ1-1, with D possibly TRBD1 on 6 matching bases. Germline values: CDR1 LGHNA, CDR2 YNFKEQ. Trimming left V 1 base short and J 3 bases short, with 18 bases between. The CDR3 covers 17 residues.

The chain joins TRBV29-1 to TRBJ2-3, with D possibly being TRBD2 (5 bases). The CDR3 length is 16 residues. V was trimmed by 1 base and J by 4 bases, leaving 18 bases between them. Germline CDR1 SQVTM, CDR2 ANQGSEA. The CDR3 coding sequence is TGCAGCGTTGAAGGGGTCCGGGGTGGTAGTGCAGATACGCAGTATTTT. Translated: CSVEGVRGGSADTQYF.

The sample holds many counts of this clonotype. The CDR3 region is CASSLGAGGLGGYTF. The CDR3 region has the DNA TGTGCCAGCAGCTTAGGTGCTGGCGGGCTTGGTGGCTACACCTTC. V usage is TRBV7-8 and J usage is TRBJ1-2; no definite D call. This CDR3 comprises 15 residues. Germline values: CDR1 SGHVS, CDR2 FQNEAQ. V dropped 1 base and J dropped 7 bases, with 16 bases sitting between them.

The rearrangement links TRBV5-1 to TRBJ2-3, with 11 bases matching TRBD1. Germline V lookup: CDR1 SGHRS, CDR2 YFSETQ. After removal of 3 bases from V and 5 bases from J, the junction contained 5 bases not matched to a gene. The CDR3 has 15 amino acids. This CDR3 is CASSSGTGGLDTQYF. DNA of the CDR3: TGCGCCAGCAGCTCTGGGACAGGGGGTCTAGATACGCAGTATTTT.

This sequence joins TRBV20-1 and TRBJ1-5; 7 positions agree with TRBD1. The CDR3 has 15 residues. J gave up 8 bases and V 0 bases, and 10 bases lay outside the gene matches. The germline gives CDR1 DFQATT, CDR2 SNEGSKA (reference sequence). CDR3: CSAREGGSGGKPQHF. In DNA form, the CDR3 reads TGCAGTGCTAGAGAAGGGGGCTCCGGGGGGAAGCCCCAGCATTTT.

This rearrangement joins TRBV29-1 to TRBJ2-2, with TRBD1 matching over 8 bases. The CDR3 is 14 residues long. The ends lost 4 bases at V and 2 bases at J; junction bases unmatched: 3. CDR1 is SQVTM and CDR2 is ANQGSEA in the germline V gene. CDR3 DNA sequence: TGCAGCGTTGGCAGGGGGCTCAACACCGGGGAGCTGTTTTTT. The encoded protein is CSVGRGLNTGELFF.

The V call is TRBV27, the J call TRBJ2-2, with D unresolved. CDR1 and CDR2 from the germline V gene are MNHEY and SMNVEV (reference sequence). V lost 5 bases and J lost 6, with 13 bases in between. This CDR3 contains 14 residues. CDR3 amino acids: CASSPWKGSGELFF. CDR3 DNA sequence: TGTGCCAGCAGTCCATGGAAGGGTTCCGGGGAGCTGTTTTTT.

This clonotype was seen ten or more times. The chain employs TRBV5-1 and TRBJ1-5, with 8 bases matching TRBD1. The V and J ends lost 3 bases and 6 bases, in that order; junction bases with no gene match: 8. Germline V gives CDR1 SGHRS, CDR2 YFSETQ. This CDR3 contains 15 residues. The CDR3 coding sequence is TGCGCCAGCAGCTACCAGGGGGCGGTTGGTCAGCCCCAGCATTTT. This sequence encodes CASSYQGAVGQPQHF.

The chain employs TRBV5-1 and TRBJ1-1; TRBD1 is a possible D gene (5 bases). The CDR3 is made up of 12 amino acids. Trimming took off 5 bases at V and 6 bases at J, with 11 bases between the two ends. Germline CDR1 reads SGHRS; CDR2 reads YFSETQ. In DNA, the CDR3 is TGCGCCAGCAGGAATTCAGGGTCTGAAGCTTTCTTT. This sequence encodes CASRNSGSEAFF.

In this sample, this clonotype turned up many times. The chain has TRBV27 and TRBJ1-3; tentative D call: TRBD1 (6 bases). Germline CDR1 MNHEY, CDR2 SMNVEV (reference sequence). The CDR3 has 14 amino acids. V was clipped by 2 bases and J by 2 bases, with 7 bases between them. CDR3 DNA sequence: TGTGCCAGCAGTTTAAGGGGGGCTGGAAACACCATATATTTT. This translates into CASSLRGAGNTIYF.

This clonotype was recorded a few times. The chain links TRBV3-1 to TRBJ1-5; 7 bases line up with TRBD1. V was clipped by 1 base and J by 7 bases; unmatched bases: 4. The germline V gene has CDR1 LGHDT and CDR2 YNNKEL (reference sequence). This CDR3 has 14 amino acids. The CDR3 protein is CASSQADRDQPQHF. CDR3 DNA sequence: TGTGCCAGCAGCCAAGCCGACAGGGACCAGCCCCAGCATTTT.

The chain combines TRBV6-1 with TRBJ2-2, with 14 bases identical to TRBD2. The CDR3 has 15 amino acids. The V and J ends lost 6 bases and 8 bases, in that order; junction bases with no gene match: 5. Germline CDR1 reads MNHNS; CDR2 reads SASEGT. CDR3 sequence reads: CASSRLAGGAGELFF. The CDR3 DNA sequence: TGTGCCAGCAGCCGACTAGCGGGAGGGGCAGGGGAGCTGTTTTTT.